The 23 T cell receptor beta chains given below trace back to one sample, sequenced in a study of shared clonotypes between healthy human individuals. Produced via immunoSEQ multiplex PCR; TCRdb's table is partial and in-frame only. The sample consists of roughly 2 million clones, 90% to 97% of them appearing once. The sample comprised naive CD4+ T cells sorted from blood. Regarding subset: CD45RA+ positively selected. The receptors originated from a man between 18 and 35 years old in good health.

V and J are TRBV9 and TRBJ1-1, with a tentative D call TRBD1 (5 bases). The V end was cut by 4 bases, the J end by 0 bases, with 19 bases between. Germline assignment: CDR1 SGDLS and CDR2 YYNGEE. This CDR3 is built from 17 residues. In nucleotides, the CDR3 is TGTGCCAGCAGCCTCGGGACTGAAAGCTTAATGAACACTGAAGCTTTCTTT. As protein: CASSLGTESLMNTEAFF.

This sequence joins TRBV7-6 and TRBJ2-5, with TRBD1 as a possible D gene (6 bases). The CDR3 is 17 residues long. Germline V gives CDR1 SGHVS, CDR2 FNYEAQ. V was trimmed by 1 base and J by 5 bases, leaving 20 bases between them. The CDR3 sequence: CASSLDGRGKRIETQYF. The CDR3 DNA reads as TGTGCCAGCAGCTTAGATGGCAGGGGAAAGAGGATCGAGACCCAGTACTTC.

The CDR3 loop is CASSQGSSGYEQYF. The CDR3 DNA reads TGTGCCAGCAGCCAAGGTTCTAGCGGCTACGAGCAGTACTTC. The chain combines TRBV14 with TRBJ2-7; 7 bases map to TRBD2. Per the germline V gene, CDR1 is SGHDN and CDR2 is FVKESK. V trimming: 1 base; J trimming: 3 bases; junction bases outside the gene matches: 3. This CDR3 is built from 14 residues.

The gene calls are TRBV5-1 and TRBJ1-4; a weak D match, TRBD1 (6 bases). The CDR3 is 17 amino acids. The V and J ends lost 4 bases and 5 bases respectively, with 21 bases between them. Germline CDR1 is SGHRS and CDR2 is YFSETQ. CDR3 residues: CASSAKRKGDLNEKLFF. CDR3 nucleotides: TGCGCCAGCAGCGCGAAACGGAAGGGGGACCTGAATGAAAAACTGTTTTTT.

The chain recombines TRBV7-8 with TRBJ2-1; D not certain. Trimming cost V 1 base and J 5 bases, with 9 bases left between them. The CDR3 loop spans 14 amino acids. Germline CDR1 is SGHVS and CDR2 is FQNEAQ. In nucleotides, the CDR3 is TGTGCCAGCAGCTTAGAATTCCAGCACAATGAGCAGTTCTTC. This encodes CASSLEFQHNEQFF.

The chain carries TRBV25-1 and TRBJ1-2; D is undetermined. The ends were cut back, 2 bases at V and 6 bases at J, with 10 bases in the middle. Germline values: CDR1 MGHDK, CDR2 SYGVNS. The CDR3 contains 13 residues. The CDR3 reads CASSERRADGYTF. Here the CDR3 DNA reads TGTGCCAGCAGTGAACGCCGGGCCGATGGCTACACCTTC.

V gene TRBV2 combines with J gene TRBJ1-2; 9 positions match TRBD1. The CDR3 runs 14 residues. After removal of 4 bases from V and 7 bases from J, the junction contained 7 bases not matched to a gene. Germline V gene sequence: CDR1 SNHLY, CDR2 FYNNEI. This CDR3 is CASSAGTGSGGYTF. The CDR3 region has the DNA TGTGCCAGCAGTGCAGGGACAGGGAGTGGTGGCTACACCTTC.

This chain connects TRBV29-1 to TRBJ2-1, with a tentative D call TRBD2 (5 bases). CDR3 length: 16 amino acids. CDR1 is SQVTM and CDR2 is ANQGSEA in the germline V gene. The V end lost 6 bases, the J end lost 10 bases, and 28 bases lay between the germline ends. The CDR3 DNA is TGCAGCGTGGGCGGCCCCCTAAGAGGTCGGGGTAACGAGCAGTTCTTC. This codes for CSVGGPLRGRGNEQFF.

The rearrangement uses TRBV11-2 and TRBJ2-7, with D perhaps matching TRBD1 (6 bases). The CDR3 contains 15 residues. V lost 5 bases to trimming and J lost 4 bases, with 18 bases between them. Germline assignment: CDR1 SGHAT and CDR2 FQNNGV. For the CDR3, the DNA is TGTGCCAGCAGCAATATCCGGGACAACCCGTACGAGCAGTACTTC. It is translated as CASSNIRDNPYEQYF. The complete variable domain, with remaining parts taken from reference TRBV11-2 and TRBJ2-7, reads EAGVAQSPRYKIIEKRQSVAFWCNPISGHATLYWYQQILGQGPKLLIQFQNNGVVDDSQLPKDRFSAERLKGVDSTLKIQPAKLEDSAVYLCASSNIRDNPYEQYFGPGTRLTVT.

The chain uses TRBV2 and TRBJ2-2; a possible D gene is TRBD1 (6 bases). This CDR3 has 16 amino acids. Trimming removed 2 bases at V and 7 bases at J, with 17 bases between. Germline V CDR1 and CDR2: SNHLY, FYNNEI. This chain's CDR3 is CASSEQGAGVGGELFF. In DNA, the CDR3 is TGTGCCAGCAGTGAACAAGGGGCAGGGGTAGGCGGGGAGCTGTTTTTT.

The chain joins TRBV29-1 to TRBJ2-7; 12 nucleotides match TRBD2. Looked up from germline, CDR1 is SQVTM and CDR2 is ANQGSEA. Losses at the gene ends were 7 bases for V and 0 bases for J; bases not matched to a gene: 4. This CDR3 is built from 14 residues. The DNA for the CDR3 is TGCAGCGGTACGACTAGCGGGAGCTCCTACGAGCAGTACTTC. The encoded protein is CSGTTSGSSYEQYF.

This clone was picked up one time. Here the CDR3 DNA reads TGTGCCAGCTCCGGGCAGATTGAGACCCAGTACTTC. Translation gives CASSGQIETQYF. This rearrangement joins TRBV7-9 to TRBJ2-5; D call uncertain. This CDR3 is 12 amino acids long. V was cut by 8 bases and J by 5 bases, with 12 bases left in between. The V gene's germline CDR1 is SEHNR and CDR2 FQNEAQ (reference sequence).

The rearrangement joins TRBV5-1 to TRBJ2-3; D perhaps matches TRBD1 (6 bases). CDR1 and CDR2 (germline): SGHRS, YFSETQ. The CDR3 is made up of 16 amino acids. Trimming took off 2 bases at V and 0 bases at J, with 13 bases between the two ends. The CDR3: CASSFQGLSSTDTQYF. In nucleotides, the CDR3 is TGCGCCAGCAGCTTCCAGGGGCTATCTAGCACAGATACGCAGTATTTT.

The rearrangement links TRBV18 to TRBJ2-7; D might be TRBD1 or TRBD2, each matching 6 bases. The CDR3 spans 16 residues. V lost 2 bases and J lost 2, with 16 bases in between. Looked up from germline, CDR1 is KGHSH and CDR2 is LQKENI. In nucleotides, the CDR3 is TGTGCCAGCTCACCATACACAGGGACTTCTACCTACGAGCAGTACTTC. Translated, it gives CASSPYTGTSTYEQYF.

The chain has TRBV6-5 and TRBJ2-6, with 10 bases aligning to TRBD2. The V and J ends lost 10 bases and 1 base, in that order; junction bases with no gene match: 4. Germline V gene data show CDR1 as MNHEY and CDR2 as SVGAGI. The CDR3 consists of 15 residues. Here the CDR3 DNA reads TGTGCCACCAGGACTAGCGGTTCTGGGGCCAACGTCCTGACTTTC. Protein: CATRTSGSGANVLTF.

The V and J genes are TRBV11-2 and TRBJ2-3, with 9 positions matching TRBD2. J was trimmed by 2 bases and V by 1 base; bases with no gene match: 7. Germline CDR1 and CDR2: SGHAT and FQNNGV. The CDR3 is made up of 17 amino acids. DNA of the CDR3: TGTGCCAGCAGCTTAGCTTCTAGCGGGGCGATCACAGATACGCAGTATTTT. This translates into CASSLASSGAITDTQYF. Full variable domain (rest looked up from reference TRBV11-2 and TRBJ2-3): EAGVAQSPRYKIIEKRQSVAFWCNPISGHATLYWYQQILGQGPKLLIQFQNNGVVDDSQLPKDRFSAERLKGVDSTLKIQPAKLEDSAVYLCASSLASSGAITDTQYFGPGTRLTVL.

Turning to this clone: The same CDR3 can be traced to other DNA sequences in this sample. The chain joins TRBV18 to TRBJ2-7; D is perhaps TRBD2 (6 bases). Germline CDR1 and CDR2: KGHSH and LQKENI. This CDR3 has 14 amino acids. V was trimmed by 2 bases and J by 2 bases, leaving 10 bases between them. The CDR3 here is CASSPSGGTYEQYF. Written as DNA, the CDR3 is TGTGCCAGCTCACCATCTGGCGGGACCTACGAGCAGTACTTC.

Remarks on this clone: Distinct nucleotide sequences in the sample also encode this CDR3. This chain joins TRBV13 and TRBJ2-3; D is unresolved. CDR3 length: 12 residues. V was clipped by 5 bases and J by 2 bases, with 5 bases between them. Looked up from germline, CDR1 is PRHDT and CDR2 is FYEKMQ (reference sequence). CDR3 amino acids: CASSLTTDTQYF. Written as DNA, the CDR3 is TGTGCCAGCAGCCTGACCACAGATACGCAGTATTTT.

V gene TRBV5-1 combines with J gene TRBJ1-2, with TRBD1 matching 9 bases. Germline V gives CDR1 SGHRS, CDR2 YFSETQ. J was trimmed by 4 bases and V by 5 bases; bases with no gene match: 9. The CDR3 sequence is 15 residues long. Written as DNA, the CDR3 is TGCGCCAGCAGTTCCGGGACAGGGAGGATCTATGGCTACACCTTC. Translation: CASSSGTGRIYGYTF.

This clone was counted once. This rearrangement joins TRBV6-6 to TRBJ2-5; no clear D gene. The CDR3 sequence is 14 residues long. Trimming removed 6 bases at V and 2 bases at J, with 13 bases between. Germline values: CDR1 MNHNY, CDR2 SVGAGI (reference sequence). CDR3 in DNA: TGTGCCAGCAGCCTGTTTTCAGGACAAGAGACCCAGTACTTC. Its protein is CASSLFSGQETQYF.

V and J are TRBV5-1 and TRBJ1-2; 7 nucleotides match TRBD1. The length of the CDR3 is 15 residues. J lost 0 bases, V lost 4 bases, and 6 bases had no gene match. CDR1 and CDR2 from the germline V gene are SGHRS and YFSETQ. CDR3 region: CASSQGQATNYGYTF. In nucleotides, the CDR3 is TGCGCCAGCAGCCAAGGACAGGCCACTAACTATGGCTACACCTTC.

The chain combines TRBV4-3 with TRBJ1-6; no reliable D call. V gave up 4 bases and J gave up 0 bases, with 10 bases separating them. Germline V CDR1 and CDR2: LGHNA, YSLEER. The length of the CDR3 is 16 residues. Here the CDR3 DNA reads TGCGCCAGCAGCCGGGGTCTTAGCTCCTATAATTCACCCCTCCACTTT. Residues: CASSRGLSSYNSPLHF.

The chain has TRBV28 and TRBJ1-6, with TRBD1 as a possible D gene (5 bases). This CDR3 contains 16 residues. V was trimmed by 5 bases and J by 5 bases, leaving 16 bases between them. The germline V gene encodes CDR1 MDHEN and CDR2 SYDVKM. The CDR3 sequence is CASSGADSGDNSPLHF. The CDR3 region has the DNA TGTGCCAGCAGTGGGGCCGACAGTGGGGATAATTCACCCCTCCACTTT.